The clone carrying this TCR beta chain has a handful of counts. Germline assignment: CDR1 SGHDT and CDR2 YYEEEE. CDR3 size: 14 residues. J gave up 6 bases and V 4 bases, and 9 bases lay outside the gene matches. The data were obtained in a study of blood T cell repertoires in COVID-19. For the study at large: T cells, B-cell-depleted T cells, or PBMCs provided the cDNA or gDNA that served as material.

Under the authors' procedure: Estimation of nucleated cell counts relied on the amplification of reference gene primers. Sequencing used immunoSEQ multiplex PCR; TCRdb keeps in-frame clones, though not all of them. The DNA was the basis for D and trimming; V, J and clone size are from that table. The sample records about 110,000 clones, 88% being singletons. This sequence was found in a human donor in a cohort sampled during active COVID-19. V usage is TRBV5-6 and J usage is TRBJ1-2; TRBD1 agrees at 7 bases. The specimen was peripheral blood. The CDR3 spells CASSGTRQGDGYTF. The CDR3 nucleotides are TGTGCCAGCAGCGGAACAAGGCAGGGGGATGGCTACACCTTC.